The source of this T cell receptor beta chain is a study of beta chain features in type 1 diabetes (dated by TCRdb to 2017 to 2018). Context from the whole study: No differences in mean age, gender distribution, total cell number or subset yield were found between patients and healthy donors. A total of about 110 million sorted cells were examined across all samples, and the number of cells per subset was strongly correlated with RNA yield. The study compared TCRB repertoires of sorted circulating CD4+ T cell subsets between recently diagnosed type 1 diabetes patients and matched healthy donors. Regulatory and stem cell-like memory subsets were isolated from only 8 patients and about 8 healthy donors, whereas naive and central memory subsets came from all 30 or so donors.

What the research found in general, with its limitations: HLA sub-analyses involved small numbers of individuals, so any influence of HLA type on TCRB rearrangement remained unresolved. Fewer insertions and more nucleotide deletions at VDJ recombination sites were observed in patients with type 1 diabetes, implying thymic rearrangement abnormalities. Naive, central memory and regulatory TCRB repertoires appeared to be more alike among patients than among healthy donors. PCR might favor shorter templates, but patient and control samples were amplified and corrected together, so any skew would affect both groups equally. Because cDNA rather than genomic DNA was sequenced, highly expressing activated cells could have been over-represented, although no difference in activation and CD3 levels was found between groups. Type 1 diabetes patients showed a moderate but significant shortening of TCRB CDR3 length in all four CD4+ subsets.

Each donor gave one peripheral blood draw, approximately 120 mL on average, collected into heparinised tubes. A BD FACSAria II and a panel including CD45RO, CCR7, CD25, CD127, CD95 and CD27 were used to sort naive, central memory, regulatory and stem cell-like memory CD4+ T cells. All sorted populations exceeded 95% purity. Right away, PBMCs were isolated by Lymphoprep density gradient centrifugation and were stained directly, with no culture step. So that batch effects would be minimized, each experiment stained and sorted samples in pairs, pairing one healthy donor with one patient. All of the isolated RNA was reverse transcribed with the High Capacity cDNA Reverse Transcription Kit, so expressed TCRB transcripts were sequenced. Deep immunoSEQ sequencing was performed on naive, central memory and regulatory T cell samples, with an average of about 3.6 million total reads per sample. Sorted cells were lysed in RLT buffer, and RNA was extracted using DNase-treated RNeasy Micro or Mini kits according to cell number. Each cell subset was processed on its own to prevent cross-contamination, while patient and healthy donor samples were processed together. TCRB sequences were amplified from cDNA with the immunoSEQ multiplex PCR, producing 87-bp fragments spanning the CDR3 region. Sequencing of the amplicons was performed on the Illumina HiSeq platform. For the original study's pipeline: PCR bias was corrected computationally using synthetic template baselines, and reads within Hamming distance 2 were collapsed, with unmergeable singletons discarded. Reads were aligned against IMGT so that V, D and J genes, CDR3 length and insertions or deletions at six rearrangement sites could be assigned. Within each subset, clonotype counts were normalized to the number of sorted cells before true diversity and Gini coefficients were calculated with the tcR R package. The overlap coefficient, calculated on TCRB nucleotide sequences, was used to measure repertoire sharing. As a proxy for the pre-selection repertoire, out-of-frame TCRB sequences from naive cells were analyzed. The clones in this table, taken by TCRdb from immuneACCESS, are in-frame only. Not every clone is retained; where verified, under half of the shortfall comes from an unresolved V gene, and the cause of the rest is unknown. The V and J calls and clone size were taken over from that table, and D and trimming were inferred from the DNA. This sample gives 680,000 or so clones in total; over 10% of them show up just once. The top ten clones comprise 0.022% of the sample.

For this clone: Its antigen is unknown. A read error may account for a junction end that differs from germline.

The clonotype was recovered from a man aged 18 to 35 with type 1 diabetes. Sequenced sample: naive CD4+ T cells from blood. The sample's cell subset or site label is to be understood as: true naive CD4+ T cells.

The CDR3 amino acid sequence is: CASSLAPADTQYF. The DNA sequence is TGTGCTAGCAGCTTAGCGCCGGCAGATACGCAGTATTTT. The chain is made from TRBV7-7 and TRBJ2-3; tentative D gene TRBD2, with 5 bases matching. The germline V gene (reference sequence) yields SSHAT for CDR1 and FNYEAQ for CDR2. The CDR3 measures 13 amino acids from cysteine to phenylalanine. The sequence is cut down to CDR3 DNA, 39 bases in frame from base 1. With the rest looked up from the reference TRBV7-7 and TRBJ2-3 genes rather than sequenced, the full variable domain is GAGVSQSPRYKVTKRGQDVTLRCDPISSHATLYWYQQALGQGPEFLTYFNYEAQPDKSGLPSDRFSAERPEGSISTLTIQRTEQRDSAMYRCASSLAPADTQYFGPGTRLTVL.